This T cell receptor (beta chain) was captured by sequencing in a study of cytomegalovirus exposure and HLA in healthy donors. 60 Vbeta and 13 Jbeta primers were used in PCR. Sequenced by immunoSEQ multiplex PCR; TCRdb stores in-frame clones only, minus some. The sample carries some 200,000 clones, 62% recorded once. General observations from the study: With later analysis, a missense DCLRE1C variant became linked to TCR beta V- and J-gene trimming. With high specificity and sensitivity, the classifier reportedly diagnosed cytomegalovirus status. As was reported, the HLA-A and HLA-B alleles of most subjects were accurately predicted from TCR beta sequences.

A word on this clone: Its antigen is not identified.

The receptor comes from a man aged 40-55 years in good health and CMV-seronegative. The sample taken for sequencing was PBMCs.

The CDR3 nucleotides read TGTGCCAGCAGACCCCTACATGCCGGAGGACCTAGCACAGATACGCAGTATTTT. This codes for CASRPLHAGGPSTDTQYF. The genes are TRBV7-2 and TRBJ2-3; the D gene is possibly TRBD2 (5 bases). The germline V gene has CDR1 SGHTA and CDR2 FQGNSA. With 6 bases removed from V and 0 bases from J, the gap between germline ends came to 22 bases. The CDR3 is 18 amino acids.